This T cell receptor (beta chain) was captured in a study of OX40 agonist ivuxolimab in advanced cancers. Whole-study context: The patients got ivuxolimab, which is an agonistic anti-OX40 (CD134) antibody. Administration of intravenous ivuxolimab to patients occurred every 2 weeks at 0.01 to 10 mg/kg. Study-wide findings and caveats: The antigens recognized by the expanded peripheral T cells, that is their antigen specificity, were not determined. Low levels of normalized T-cell clonal expansion also appeared in some nonresponders.

In the case of this clone: Its antigen is unknown.

The CDR3 is 15 amino acids. The V end lost 3 bases, the J end lost 5 bases, and 15 bases lay between the germline ends. Germline V gene sequence: CDR1 MNHNS, CDR2 SASEGT. The repertoire was sequenced with immunoSEQ multiplex PCR; TCRdb's copy has only in-frame clones and lacks some. Among about 33,000 clones listed, around 90% were seen once. The material sequenced was CD4+ or CD8+ T cells sorted from blood, taken in a trial of the OX40 agonist ivuxolimab. The V and J genes are TRBV6-1 and TRBJ2-3; D unclear. This receptor was taken from an adult with an advanced solid tumor such as melanoma, head and neck, liver or kidney cancer. CDR3 protein: CASSDVLGAGDTQYF. The CDR3 DNA reads TGTGCCAGCAGTGATGTGTTAGGCGCCGGAGATACGCAGTATTTT.